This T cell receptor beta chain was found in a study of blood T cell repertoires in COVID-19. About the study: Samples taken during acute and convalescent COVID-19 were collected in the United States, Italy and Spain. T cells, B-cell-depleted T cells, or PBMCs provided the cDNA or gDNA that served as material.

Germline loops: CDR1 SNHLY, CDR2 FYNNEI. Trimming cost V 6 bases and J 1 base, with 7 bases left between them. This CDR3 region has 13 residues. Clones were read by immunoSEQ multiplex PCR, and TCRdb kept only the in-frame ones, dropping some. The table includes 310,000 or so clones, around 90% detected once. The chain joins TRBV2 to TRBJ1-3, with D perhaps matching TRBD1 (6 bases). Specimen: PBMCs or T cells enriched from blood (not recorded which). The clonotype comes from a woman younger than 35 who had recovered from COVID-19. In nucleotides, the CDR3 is TGTGCCAGCAGGCAGGGGTCTGGAAACACCATATATTTT. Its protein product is CASRQGSGNTIYF.